This is a list of T cell receptor beta chains from one sample in a study of T cells expressing NK-cell markers. No DNA is given; TCRdb re-called the 5' RACE reads and lists each CDR3 protein once. This table holds about 160,000 distinct CDR3 sequences. The sample was blood T cells: a sorted CD56 or NKG2C T cell subset, CD4+ or CD8+ T cells, or bulk PBMC T cells (not recorded which). These receptors all come from a woman between 18 and 70 years old in good health. Both conserved end residues are part of each CDR3. The order of the fields is V gene, J gene, CDR3 protein.

V gene: TRBV28; J gene: TRBJ2-7; CDR3 protein: CASRTGVGEQYF
V gene: TRBV7-9; J gene: TRBJ1-5; CDR3 protein: CASSWGGRGQPQHF
V gene: TRBV20-1; J gene: TRBJ2-5; CDR3 protein: CSASELVHETQYF
V gene: TRBV5-1; J gene: TRBJ1-4; CDR3 protein: CASRPGQGREKLFF
V gene: TRBV29-1; J gene: TRBJ1-2; CDR3 protein: CSVWGRRDGGYTF
V gene: TRBV2; J gene: TRBJ1-1; CDR3 protein: CASRWDRGRTEAFF
V gene: TRBV2; J gene: TRBJ1-2; CDR3 protein: CASTSDISYGYTF
V gene: TRBV5-1; J gene: TRBJ2-3; CDR3 protein: CASSFLAGAVNTDTQYF
V gene: TRBV20-1; J gene: TRBJ2-7; CDR3 protein: CSASFGTGGIDEQYF
V gene: TRBV14; J gene: TRBJ1-2; CDR3 protein: CASSQDRATGYGYTF
V gene: TRBV12-3/TRBV12-4; J gene: TRBJ1-1; CDR3 protein: CASRALNTEAFF
V gene: TRBV9; J gene: TRBJ2-1; CDR3 protein: CASSVDSGDEQFF
V gene: TRBV6-1; J gene: TRBJ1-1; CDR3 protein: CASRRRVQDTEAFF
V gene: TRBV4-1; J gene: TRBJ2-3; CDR3 protein: CASSHRQGSVSDTQYF
V gene: TRBV10-3; J gene: TRBJ1-5; CDR3 protein: CAISESKGGANQPQHF
V gene: TRBV12-3/TRBV12-4; J gene: TRBJ2-1; CDR3 protein: CASSPGVPGGNEQFF
V gene: TRBV20-1; J gene: TRBJ2-5; CDR3 protein: CSARIAGSQETQYF
V gene: TRBV2; J gene: TRBJ2-1; CDR3 protein: CASSERRSLRGASNEQFF
V gene: TRBV9; J gene: TRBJ2-3; CDR3 protein: CASSVAGTTDTQYF
V gene: TRBV11-1; J gene: TRBJ1-2; CDR3 protein: CASSLEGRNGYTF
V gene: TRBV12-3/TRBV12-4; J gene: TRBJ2-1; CDR3 protein: CASSTKRESSYNEQFF
V gene: TRBV15; J gene: TRBJ2-7; CDR3 protein: CATSRDLPGTGEQYF
V gene: TRBV9; J gene: TRBJ1-5; CDR3 protein: CASSVGENNQPQHF
V gene: TRBV24-1; J gene: TRBJ2-1; CDR3 protein: CATSGEDSYNEQFF
V gene: TRBV7-8; J gene: TRBJ2-5; CDR3 protein: CASSQLEGTGIQTQYF
V gene: TRBV5-1; J gene: TRBJ2-3; CDR3 protein: CASSRGRRAMTDTQYF
V gene: TRBV9; J gene: TRBJ1-1; CDR3 protein: CASSTHRDTEAFF
V gene: TRBV12-3/TRBV12-4; J gene: TRBJ1-2; CDR3 protein: CASSLNDPNYGYTF
V gene: TRBV5-1; J gene: TRBJ2-1; CDR3 protein: CASSLGDSYNEQFF
V gene: TRBV9; J gene: TRBJ2-1; CDR3 protein: CASSPFGEGSYNEQFF
V gene: TRBV9; J gene: TRBJ2-7; CDR3 protein: CASSVVAGGFYEQYF
V gene: TRBV7-3; J gene: TRBJ1-4; CDR3 protein: CASSWGTGALSEKLFF
V gene: TRBV7-2; J gene: TRBJ1-1; CDR3 protein: CASSSRGSGYGTEAFF
V gene: TRBV12-3/TRBV12-4; J gene: TRBJ2-1; CDR3 protein: CASSSGRSERWENEQFF
V gene: TRBV24-1; J gene: TRBJ1-2; CDR3 protein: CATSQGFNYGYTF